These 29 T cell receptor beta chains were all obtained from the same sample, sequenced in a study of blood T cell repertoires in COVID-19. Profiled with immunoSEQ multiplex PCR; TCRdb holds only in-frame clones, not every one. In the table there are approximately 140,000 clones, approximately 80% of which are singletons. Sequences were obtained from peripheral blood. Receptors were obtained from a woman in her thirties or forties with active or convalescent COVID-19.

This clone was counted once. The rearrangement joins TRBV5-1 to TRBJ2-6, with D possibly matching TRBD1 (6 bases). Germline CDR1 SGHRS, CDR2 YFSETQ. The V end was cut by 6 bases, the J end by 2 bases, with 6 bases between. CDR3 length: 13 residues. CDR3 DNA sequence: TGCGCCAGCAAGGGGGCTGGGGCCAACGTCCTGACTTTC. It specifies CASKGAGANVLTF.

This clone was recorded once. CDR3 in amino acids: CASSFLPGGPEAFF. The CDR3 region has the DNA TGTGCCAGCAGTTTTTTGCCCGGGGGTCCTGAAGCTTTCTTT. This sequence joins TRBV27 and TRBJ1-1, with D perhaps TRBD1 (5 bases). The CDR3 spans 14 residues. Germline V CDR1 and CDR2: MNHEY, SMNVEV (reference sequence). Trimming left V 3 bases short and J 6 bases short, with 14 bases between.

The rearrangement uses TRBV15 and TRBJ2-5; D may be TRBD1 (5 bases). Between the trimmed V and J ends, which lost 1 base and 3 bases, there was a span of 9 bases. The CDR3 is 14 amino acids. Germline V gives CDR1 LNHNV, CDR2 YYDKDF (reference sequence). This CDR3 reads CATSRVGREETQYF. CDR3 DNA sequence: TGTGCCACCAGCAGAGTGGGCAGGGAAGAGACCCAGTACTTC.

The rearrangement joins TRBV6-2 or TRBV6-3 to TRBJ2-4; 12 bases agree with TRBD2. Germline CDR1 and CDR2: MNHEY and SVGEGT. This CDR3 is 17 amino acids long. Unmatched junction bases numbered 12, after V lost 4 bases and J lost 8 bases. CDR3 in amino acids: CASSLPLAGGPLDIQYF. DNA of the CDR3: TGTGCCAGCAGTTTACCCCTAGCGGGAGGGCCTTTGGACATTCAGTACTTC.

This rearrangement joins TRBV29-1 to TRBJ1-1; 7 bases align to TRBD1. J lost 3 bases, V lost 0 bases, and 7 bases had no gene match. Germline V gene lookup returns CDR1 SQVTM and CDR2 ANQGSEA. This CDR3 is built from 15 residues. The CDR3 here is CSVEEGPGGYTEAFF. DNA of the CDR3: TGCAGCGTTGAAGAGGGGCCAGGGGGGTACACTGAAGCTTTCTTT.

The chain links TRBV28 to TRBJ1-1, with 9 bases identical to TRBD1. Germline loops: CDR1 MDHEN, CDR2 SYDVKM. V lost 0 bases, J lost 5 bases, and 7 bases stayed unmatched. The CDR3 is 16 residues long. CDR3 amino acids: CASSLWGGQGETEAFF. DNA for the CDR3: TGTGCCAGCAGTTTATGGGGGGGACAGGGCGAGACTGAAGCTTTCTTT.

In this sample, this clone turned up once. The V call is TRBV9, the J call TRBJ2-7; TRBD2 matches 7 bases. The ends lost 4 bases at V and 4 bases at J; junction bases unmatched: 8. The CDR3 is made up of 14 amino acids. CDR1 SGDLS and CDR2 YYNGEE come from the germline V gene. The CDR3 coding sequence is TGTGCCAGCAGCCTTGGGGAGGGCGGGTACGAGCAGTACTTC. It encodes CASSLGEGGYEQYF.

The chain is built from TRBV7-9 and TRBJ2-2, with a weak D call TRBD1 (6 bases). Germline CDR1 SEHNR, CDR2 FQNEAQ (reference sequence). CDR3 length: 16 amino acids. The germline V and J ends were trimmed by 5 bases and 2 bases, with 15 bases remaining between them. In DNA form, the CDR3 reads TGTGCCAGCAGCCCCCGTGGGGGCCAAAACACCGGGGAGCTGTTTTTT. Amino acids: CASSPRGGQNTGELFF.

CDR3 sequence: CASSSIGTGNAGYTF. In DNA form, the CDR3 reads TGTGCCAGCAGTTCCATCGGGACAGGGAATGCGGGCTACACCTTC. V gene TRBV6-2 or TRBV6-3 combines with J gene TRBJ1-2; 9 nucleotides line up with TRBD1. The length of the CDR3 is 15 residues. CDR1 is MNHEY, CDR2 SVGEGT, per germline. With V trimmed by 4 bases and J by 8 bases, 11 bases remained unmatched.

This chain joins TRBV11-3 and TRBJ2-2, with TRBD1 matching 9 bases. Germline V lookup: CDR1 SGHNT, CDR2 YENEEA. With V trimmed by 4 bases and J by 7 bases, 10 bases remained unmatched. This CDR3 comprises 16 residues. Here the CDR3 reads CASSSRQGERGGELFF. The CDR3 nucleotides are TGTGCCAGCAGCTCAAGACAGGGGGAGAGGGGCGGGGAGCTGTTTTTT.

The chain couples TRBV28 to TRBJ1-2, with a weak D call TRBD1 (6 bases). The CDR3 contains 15 residues. Germline V gene data show CDR1 as MDHEN and CDR2 as SYDVKM. Trimming shortened V by 5 bases and J by 1 base, and 14 bases separated the two germline ends. Here the CDR3 reads CASSTKTGFNYGYTF. In DNA form, the CDR3 reads TGTGCCAGCAGTACTAAGACAGGTTTTAACTATGGCTACACCTTC.

The rearrangement uses TRBV4-3 and TRBJ2-1; 9 bases match TRBD2. Losses at the gene ends were 5 bases for V and 6 bases for J; bases not matched to a gene: 14. CDR3 size: 17 residues. The germline V gene has CDR1 LGHNA and CDR2 YSLEER. CDR3 amino acids: CASSSEWGGRVVNEQFF. CDR3 nucleotides: TGCGCCAGCAGCTCAGAATGGGGCGGGAGGGTAGTCAATGAGCAGTTCTTC.

This clone was seen a handful of times. Other DNA sequences in this sample translate to the same CDR3. V and J are TRBV28 and TRBJ1-5; no firm D call. Deletions cut 2 bases from V and 4 bases from J, with 3 bases between. The germline CDR1 and CDR2 sequences are MDHEN and SYDVKM. This CDR3 spans 12 amino acids. DNA of the CDR3: TGTGCCAGCAGTTTACCGAATCAGCCCCAGCATTTT. Its translation: CASSLPNQPQHF.

This clone was observed a handful of times. V gene TRBV30 combines with J gene TRBJ1-2, with 9 bases aligning to TRBD1. This CDR3 is built from 14 residues. Trimming cost V 3 bases and J 8 bases; bases outside gene matches: 10. Germline V CDR1 and CDR2: GTSNPN, SVGIG (reference sequence). The DNA for the CDR3 is TGTGCCTGGAGACAAACAGGGGGCGCCGAGGGCTACACCTTC. Translating it yields CAWRQTGGAEGYTF.

This clone was detected once. The chain recombines TRBV9 with TRBJ2-5; possibly TRBD2 for D (6 bases). There are 17 residues in the CDR3. Germline CDR1 and CDR2: SGDLS and YYNGEE. V was pared by 0 bases and J by 5 bases, with 20 bases between. This CDR3 is CASSVGGGLISTETQYF. The CDR3 bases are TGTGCCAGCAGCGTAGGAGGAGGGCTTATCTCTACTGAGACCCAGTACTTC.

This rearrangement joins TRBV2 to TRBJ1-4, with 9 bases lining up with TRBD1. CDR1 and CDR2 from the germline V gene are SNHLY and FYNNEI. This CDR3 has 14 residues. The junction had 6 bases not matched to a gene; V was cut back by 6 bases and J by 7 bases. CDR3: CASRLDRGLEKLFF. CDR3 bases: TGTGCCAGCAGACTGGACAGGGGTCTTGAAAAACTGTTTTTT.

This clone was seen only once. CDR3 nucleotides: TGTGCCAGCAGCTTCAGCGGGGGGTGGACAGATACGCAGTATTTT. Translating gives CASSFSGGWTDTQYF. V and J are TRBV5-5 and TRBJ2-3; 9 bases line up with TRBD2. The germline V gene has CDR1 SGHKS and CDR2 YYEKEE (reference sequence). V dropped 2 bases and J dropped 3; count of bases not matched to a gene: 4. The CDR3 has 15 amino acids. Variable domain in full (rest from reference TRBV5-5 and TRBJ2-3): DAGVTQSPTHLIKTRGQQVTLRCSPISGHKSVSWYQQVLGQGPQFIFQYYEKEERGRGNFPDRFSARQFPNYSSELNVNALLLGDSALYLCASSFSGGWTDTQYFGPGTRLTVL.

The chain carries TRBV30 and TRBJ2-4; possible D gene TRBD2, 5 bases. The CDR3 runs 18 residues. Germline V gene sequence: CDR1 GTSNPN, CDR2 SVGIG (reference sequence). Trimming took off 3 bases at V and 0 bases at J, with 21 bases between the two ends. CDR3 region: CAWRGSRELTLAKNIQYF. The CDR3 DNA reads as TGTGCCTGGAGGGGGTCGAGGGAGCTGACTTTAGCCAAAAACATTCAGTACTTC.

The V call is TRBV27, the J call TRBJ2-3; 12 bases line up with TRBD1. V lost 6 bases and J lost 4; bases outside the gene matches: 5. Germline lookup yields CDR1 MNHEY and CDR2 SMNVEV (reference sequence). The CDR3 has 15 amino acids. CDR3 residues: CASRPGQGAADTQYF. CDR3 coding DNA: TGTGCCAGCAGACCGGGACAGGGGGCGGCAGATACGCAGTATTTT.

The chain has TRBV6-5 and TRBJ1-2, with D hard to call. Germline V gives CDR1 MNHEY, CDR2 SVGAGI. V was clipped by 2 bases and J by 2 bases, with 9 bases between them. The CDR3 spans 14 residues. The CDR3 DNA is TGTGCCAGCAGTTACATGGCTTCCAACTATGGCTACACCTTC. It codes for CASSYMASNYGYTF.

The rearrangement links TRBV19 to TRBJ2-7; TRBD1 agrees at 8 bases. Germline V gene sequence: CDR1 LNHDA, CDR2 SQIVND (reference sequence). The trim removed 6 bases at V and 3 bases at J, leaving 13 bases unmatched. CDR3 size: 16 residues. The CDR3 nucleotides are TGTGCCAGTAGCCCAAGGGGACAGGTCCCAGGCTACGAGCAGTACTTC. This translates into CASSPRGQVPGYEQYF. Based on the CDR3 plus reference TRBV19 and TRBJ2-7, the full variable domain is DGGITQSPKYLFRKEGQNVTLSCEQNLNHDAMYWYRQDPGQGLRLIYYSQIVNDFQKGDIAEGYSVSREKKESFPLTVTSAQKNPTAFYLCASSPRGQVPGYEQYFGPGTRLTVT.

J is TRBJ1-1 and V is TRBV19; the D is unclear. Trimming shortened V by 3 bases and J by 3 bases, and 14 bases separated the two germline ends. The CDR3 contains 15 residues. Germline values: CDR1 LNHDA, CDR2 SQIVND (reference sequence). The CDR3: CASSIRRTGYTEAFF. In DNA, the CDR3 is TGTGCCAGTAGTATCCGCCGGACTGGGTACACTGAAGCTTTCTTT.

The V and J genes are TRBV28 and TRBJ1-2; 7 nucleotides line up with TRBD1. Trimming removed 2 bases from V and 4 bases from J; junction bases left unmatched: 4. Germline V CDR1 and CDR2: MDHEN, SYDVKM. The CDR3 loop spans 14 amino acids. The CDR3 DNA sequence: TGTGCCAGCAGTTTAGTCCGGGACAGCTATGGCTACACCTTC. It encodes CASSLVRDSYGYTF.

The V gene is TRBV4-3, the J gene TRBJ1-2; D is unresolved. Trimming left V 0 bases short and J 5 bases short, with 16 bases between. This CDR3 is built from 16 residues. Germline CDR1 and CDR2: LGHNA and YSLEER. Written as DNA, the CDR3 is TGCGCCAGCAGCCAAGATGTTGAGGGAGAGTTTTATGGCTACACCTTC. It translates to CASSQDVEGEFYGYTF.

The rearrangement joins TRBV5-5 to TRBJ1-1; possible D gene TRBD1, 5 bases. Trimming took off 1 base at V and 5 bases at J, with 15 bases between the two ends. Looked up from germline, CDR1 is SGHKS and CDR2 is YYEKEE (reference sequence). This CDR3 is 15 amino acids long. The CDR3 DNA reads TGTGCCAGCAGCTTGTTTACAGGAACGAATACTGAAGCTTTCTTT. Protein: CASSLFTGTNTEAFF.

This chain uses TRBV5-1 with TRBJ2-1; D unresolved. Trimming cost V 0 bases and J 3 bases, with 7 bases left between them. Per the germline V gene, CDR1 is SGHRS and CDR2 is YFSETQ. CDR3 size: 14 residues. The DNA of the CDR3 is TGCGCCAGCAGCTTGGCTGGCAACTACAATGAGCAGTTCTTC. Translated, it gives CASSLAGNYNEQFF.

The chain carries TRBV5-5 and TRBJ2-4; 11 bases agree with TRBD1. Trimming removed 2 bases from V and 9 bases from J; junction bases left unmatched: 7. The CDR3 covers 15 residues. Germline CDR1 SGHKS, CDR2 YYEKEE (reference sequence). The CDR3 spells CASSFGQGAISIQYF. In DNA, the CDR3 is TGTGCCAGCAGCTTCGGACAGGGGGCGATAAGCATTCAGTACTTC.

The chain recombines TRBV5-4 with TRBJ2-1; perhaps TRBD2 as D (7 bases). The CDR3 runs to 15 residues. Looked up from germline, CDR1 is SGHNT and CDR2 is YYREEE (reference sequence). Between the trimmed V and J ends, which lost 4 bases and 5 bases, there was a span of 16 bases. CDR3 sequence (DNA): TGTGCCAGCAGCCAGGGGACTAACGCAAACAATGAGCAGTTCTTC. This translates into CASSQGTNANNEQFF. The full variable domain, its missing parts supplied by reference TRBV5-4 and TRBJ2-1, is ETGVTQSPTHLIKTRGQQVTLRCSSQSGHNTVSWYQQALGQGPQFIFQYYREEENGRGNFPPRFSGLQFPNYSSELNVNALELDDSALYLCASSQGTNANNEQFFGPGTRLTVL.

V gene TRBV5-4 combines with J gene TRBJ1-5, with D perhaps TRBD1 (6 bases). V was trimmed by 4 bases and J by 1 base, leaving 9 bases between them. Per germline, CDR1 SGHNT and CDR2 YYREEE (reference sequence). This CDR3 has 14 amino acids. The CDR3 spells CASSLGQSNQPQHF. DNA for the CDR3: TGTGCCAGCAGCCTCGGACAGAGCAATCAGCCCCAGCATTTT. Based on the CDR3 plus reference TRBV5-4 and TRBJ1-5, the full variable domain is ETGVTQSPTHLIKTRGQQVTLRCSSQSGHNTVSWYQQALGQGPQFIFQYYREEENGRGNFPPRFSGLQFPNYSSELNVNALELDDSALYLCASSLGQSNQPQHFGDGTRLSIL.